This TCR beta chain originates from a study of early T cells in non-severe SARS-CoV-2 infection. Individual cDNA molecules received unique molecular identifiers. Each CDR3 protein gets one entry after TCRdb re-called the 5' RACE reads with MiXCR. The data hold tens of thousands of distinct CDR3 sequences, with about 10% observed a single time. Ten or more counts support this clonotype. Its target is unknown. Germline CDR1 is MNHEY and CDR2 is SVGAGI. V was cut by 6 bases and J by 2 bases, with 10 bases left in between. The CDR3 contains 14 residues. Broader study findings: Missing private and CD4 specificities, VDJdb matching favored anti-spike CD8 responses.

This sequence joins TRBV6-5 and TRBJ2-2, with a weak D call TRBD1 (5 bases). This receptor was taken from an adult who was a healthcare worker with PCR-confirmed SARS-CoV-2 infection or an uninfected control (not recorded which). The source material was whole blood. The CDR3, as DNA: TGTGCCAGCAGGAGACAGTCAAACACCGGGGAGCTGTTTTTT. Its translation is CASRRQSNTGELFF.